The 14 T cell receptor beta chains presented below share a single source sample, sequenced in a study of vaccination and CD4 T cells after COVID-19. Treatment defined: roughly ten-day PBMC culture with coronavirus spike peptide pools or control peptides (ViraFEST assay). The antigens for these receptors are not known. An Oncomine TCR Beta short-read assay was used to sequence the DNA from cultured CD4+ T cells. TCRdb reprocessed the PCR reads with MiXCR, giving one entry per CDR3 protein. The sample carries more than 3,500 distinct CDR3 sequences, 35% to 45% recorded once. Sequencing was carried out using CD4+ T cells from blood, cultured in vitro. The receptors originated from a human donor who had recovered from COVID-19.

This clonotype appeared a few times. The chain uses TRBV6-1 and TRBJ2-7; a possible D gene is TRBD1 (5 bases). This CDR3 is 12 amino acids long. V lost 8 bases to trimming and J lost 4 bases, with 12 bases between them. CDR1 is MNHNS and CDR2 is SASEGT in the germline V gene. CDR3 DNA sequence: TGTGCCAGCGTCCTTCAGGGATACGAGCAGTACTTC. Its protein product is CASVLQGYEQYF.

The chain is built from TRBV5-1 and TRBJ2-2; D is possibly TRBD2 (5 bases). The germline CDR1 and CDR2 sequences are SGHRS and YFSETQ. V gave up 0 bases and J gave up 3 bases, with 12 bases separating them. The CDR3 has 16 residues. The CDR3, as DNA: TGCGCCAGCAGCTTGGGGCTAGCAGACGACACCGGGGAGCTGTTTTTT. Translated, it gives CASSLGLADDTGELFF.

The chain has TRBV12-3 or TRBV12-4 and TRBJ2-3, with D perhaps matching TRBD2 (5 bases). V was clipped by 5 bases and J by 2 bases, with 11 bases between them. This CDR3 is built from 14 residues. As DNA, the CDR3 is TGTGCCAGCAGTGTGGACTGGAACACAGATACGCAGTATTTT. The encoded protein is CASSVDWNTDTQYF.

This clonotype occurred a few times. The CDR3 region is CASSLGLAGEVEQFF. CDR3 bases: TGTGCCAGCAGCTTAGGACTAGCGGGAGAGGTTGAGCAGTTCTTC. The genes are TRBV11-2 and TRBJ2-1; 12 nucleotides agree with TRBD2. The CDR3 loop spans 15 amino acids. V shed 1 base, J shed 9 bases, and the junction held 4 bases outside the gene matches. The germline V gene has CDR1 SGHAT and CDR2 FQNNGV.

The rearrangement uses TRBV5-6 and TRBJ1-6; the D is unclear. The CDR3 extends over 15 amino acids. Trimming took 2 bases from V and 8 from J, leaving 14 bases between them. Looked up from germline, CDR1 is SGHDT and CDR2 is YYEEEE. The DNA of the CDR3 is TGTGCCAGCAGCTTCAATACTAGCCCAGATTCACCCCTCCACTTT. Protein: CASSFNTSPDSPLHF. Full variable domain (remainder filled in from reference TRBV5-6 and TRBJ1-6): DAGVTQSPTHLIKTRGQQVTLRCSPKSGHDTVSWYQQALGQGPQFIFQYYEEEERQRGNFPDRFSGHQFPNYSSELNVNALLLGDSALYLCASSFNTSPDSPLHFGNGTRLTVT.

The chain links TRBV6-1 to TRBJ1-5, with D hard to call. The germline gives CDR1 MNHNS, CDR2 SASEGT. V lost 1 base and J lost 7, with 11 bases in between. The CDR3 sequence is 14 residues long. This CDR3 reads CASSEGWAAQPQHF. In nucleotides, the CDR3 is TGTGCCAGCAGTGAAGGGTGGGCAGCCCAGCCCCAGCATTTT.

The table lists this clonotype with a few counts. The genes are TRBV20-1 and TRBJ2-3, with 11 bases identical to TRBD1. Looked up from germline, CDR1 is DFQATT and CDR2 is SNEGSKA (reference sequence). The CDR3 has 14 residues. V shed 5 bases and J 4 bases; nucleotides not matched to a gene: 5. CDR3 nucleotides: TGCAGTGCTGCCTCGGGACAGGGGGCAGATACGCAGTATTTT. Residues: CSAASGQGADTQYF.

The chain joins TRBV10-1 to TRBJ2-7, with a tentative D call TRBD2 (6 bases). CDR3 length: 17 residues. Deletions cut 4 bases from V and 0 bases from J, with 19 bases between. Germline V gives CDR1 WNHNN, CDR2 SYGVQD (reference sequence). CDR3 bases: TGCGCCAGCAGTGCAAACCGGAGGGCCCCTAGCTCCTACGAGCAGTACTTC. Its translation is CASSANRRAPSSYEQYF.

This clonotype appeared a few times. This chain uses TRBV2 with TRBJ2-3; D possibly corresponds to TRBD2 (5 bases). Germline V gene lookup returns CDR1 SNHLY and CDR2 FYNNEI. The CDR3 runs 15 residues. V shed 7 bases and J shed 3 bases, with 17 bases lying between them. This CDR3 is CASTEDYSQTDTQYF. The CDR3 DNA reads TGTGCCAGCACCGAAGACTACTCCCAGACAGATACGCAGTATTTT. Full variable domain (remainder filled in from reference TRBV2 and TRBJ2-3): EPEVTQTPSHQVTQMGQEVILRCVPISNHLYFYWYRQILGQKVEFLVSFYNNEISEKSEIFDDQFSVERPDGSNFTLKIRSTKLEDSAMYFCASTEDYSQTDTQYFGPGTRLTVL.

The chain links TRBV11-3 to TRBJ2-7, with 11 bases identical to TRBD2. CDR3 length: 15 amino acids. Germline CDR1 SGHNT, CDR2 YENEEA. The junction had 4 bases not matched to a gene; V was cut back by 4 bases and J by 2 bases. CDR3 nucleotides: TGTGCCAGCAGCTACGATAGCGGGAGGGCCTACGAGCAGTACTTC. Its translation is CASSYDSGRAYEQYF.

The chain has TRBV2 and TRBJ2-7, with 11 bases fitting TRBD1. Germline CDR1 and CDR2: SNHLY and FYNNEI. This CDR3 region has 13 residues. The V segment lost 6 bases and the J segment 6 bases; nucleotides outside the gene matches: 4. The CDR3 DNA reads TGTGCCAGCAGGGACAGGGGGCTGGGCGAGCAGTACTTC. It codes for CASRDRGLGEQYF. The variable domain in full, completed from reference TRBV2 and TRBJ2-7, reads EPEVTQTPSHQVTQMGQEVILRCVPISNHLYFYWYRQILGQKVEFLVSFYNNEISEKSEIFDDQFSVERPDGSNFTLKIRSTKLEDSAMYFCASRDRGLGEQYFGPGTRLTVT.

This chain joins TRBV6-2 or TRBV6-3 and TRBJ2-1, with D unresolved. Trimming took 0 bases from V and 5 from J, leaving 8 bases between them. This CDR3 is built from 14 residues. The V gene's germline CDR1 is MNHEY and CDR2 SVGEGT. The CDR3 region is CASSYSSDHNEQFF. CDR3 nucleotides: TGTGCCAGCAGTTACTCGAGCGACCACAATGAGCAGTTCTTC.

The chain has TRBV20-1 and TRBJ1-4; a weak D match, TRBD1 (5 bases). The CDR3 runs 14 residues. Germline CDR1 and CDR2: DFQATT and SNEGSKA (reference sequence). V gave up 5 bases and J gave up 0 bases, with 10 bases separating them. CDR3 sequence reads: CSAYPGATNEKLFF. The CDR3, as DNA: TGCAGTGCTTACCCGGGGGCAACTAATGAAAAACTGTTTTTT.

Only a few counts were recorded for this clonotype. The J gene is TRBJ2-7, the V gene TRBV20-1; TRBD2 matches 10 bases. J gave up 5 bases and V 5 bases, and 9 bases lay outside the gene matches. Germline V lookup: CDR1 DFQATT, CDR2 SNEGSKA (reference sequence). This CDR3 contains 14 residues. CDR3 region: CSAGRAGGRNEQYF. The CDR3 nucleotides are TGCAGTGCTGGAAGAGCGGGAGGGCGGAACGAGCAGTACTTC.